This entry concerns a single T cell receptor (beta chain). What it binds is unknown. Produced via immunoSEQ multiplex PCR; TCRdb's table is partial and in-frame only. The sample carries about 120,000 clones, 87% recorded once. The data stem from a study of T cell responses to AZD1222 COVID-19 vaccine. General study findings and limits: Females outnumbered males among donors, who were mostly white British; clonal diversity was possibly underestimated.

Second-dose groups at about 4 or about 12 weeks were pooled. Between the trimmed V and J ends, which lost 2 bases and 2 bases, there was a span of 16 bases. Germline V gene sequence: CDR1 LGHDT, CDR2 YNNKEL (reference sequence). CDR3 length: 16 residues. This clonotype was obtained from an adult who received the AZD1222 COVID-19 vaccine. The specimen was peripheral blood, collected 28 days after the second AZD1222 dose. V gene TRBV3-1 (or the pseudogene TRBV3-2) combines with J gene TRBJ2-7, with D perhaps TRBD1 (5 bases). This chain's CDR3 is CASSQPRVSRTYEQYF. The CDR3 bases are TGTGCCAGCAGCCAACCCAGGGTATCTCGGACCTACGAGCAGTACTTC.